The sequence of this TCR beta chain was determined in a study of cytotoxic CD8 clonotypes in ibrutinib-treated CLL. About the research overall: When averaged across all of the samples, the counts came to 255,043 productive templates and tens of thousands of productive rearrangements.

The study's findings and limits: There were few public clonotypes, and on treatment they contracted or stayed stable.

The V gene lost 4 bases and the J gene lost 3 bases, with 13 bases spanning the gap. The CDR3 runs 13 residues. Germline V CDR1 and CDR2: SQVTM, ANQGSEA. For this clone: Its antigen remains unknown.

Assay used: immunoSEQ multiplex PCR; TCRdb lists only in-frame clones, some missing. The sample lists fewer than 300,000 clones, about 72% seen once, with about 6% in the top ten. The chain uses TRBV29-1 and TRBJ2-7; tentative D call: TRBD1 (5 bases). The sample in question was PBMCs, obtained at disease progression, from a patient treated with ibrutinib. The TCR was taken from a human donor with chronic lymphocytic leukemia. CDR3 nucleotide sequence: TGCAGCGTTGCTCGCAGGGTCAGCTACGAGCAGTACTTC. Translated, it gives CSVARRVSYEQYF.